The rows below give T cell receptor beta chains drawn from one sample of a study of CD8 T cells in Susac syndrome. TCRdb processed the immunoSEQ multiplex PCR reads anew with MiXCR; each CDR3 protein has one entry. The data hold a few hundred thousand distinct CDR3 sequences, with 85% to 95% observed a single time. Source material: CD4+ T cells from PBMCs. Every receptor here comes from a human donor with multiple sclerosis. The CDR3 runs from the conserved cysteine through the conserved F or W. D genes are given only for firm matches. Size is stated for part of the rows, as once, few or many counts, or as a class when the clone is expanded.

j_call clone_size v_call d_call cdr3_nt cdr3_aa
TRBJ2-1 NA TRBV27 NA TGTGCCAGCAGCCTCAGGGGTACCTCCTACAATGAGCAGTTCTTC CASSLRGTSYNEQFF
TRBJ1-2 NA TRBV25-1 NA TGTGCCAGCACCCAAACCGGGACGGTCTTGGGCTACACCTTC CASTQTGTVLGYTF
TRBJ2-1 NA TRBV20-1 NA TGCAGTGCTAACAATGAGCAGTTCTTC CSANNEQFF
TRBJ2-1 NA TRBV30 NA TGTGCCTTAAGGACTGACCTCTCCTACAATGAGCAGTTCTTC CALRTDLSYNEQFF
TRBJ1-1 once TRBV9 NA TGTGCCAGCAGCGTTACGACCGGAGGGGACACTGAAGCTTTCTTT CASSVTTGGDTEAFF
TRBJ2-2 NA TRBV6-5 TRBD1 TGTGCCAGCAGATCCGATACAGGGGCAGCCGGGGAGCTGTTTTTT CASRSDTGAAGELFF
TRBJ2-1 NA TRBV14 NA TGTGCCAGCAGCCAAGACAGCTCCTACAATGAGCAGTTCTTC CASSQDSSYNEQFF
TRBJ2-5 NA TRBV7-2 TRBD2 TGTGCCAGCAGCGACGGGACTAGGTCGCCAGAGACCCAGTACTTC CASSDGTRSPETQYF
TRBJ2-5 NA TRBV9 NA TGTGCCAGCAGCGTTGCGGCTGGCGGGAAAGAGACCCAGTACTTC CASSVAAGGKETQYF
TRBJ2-1 NA TRBV6-1 NA TGTGCCAGCACCCCCCTGGGGTGGAATGAGCAGTTCTTC CASTPLGWNEQFF
TRBJ2-7 NA TRBV30 NA TGTGCCTGGAGTAAGGACAGTCCCTACGAGCAGTACTTC CAWSKDSPYEQYF
TRBJ1-5 once TRBV6-1 NA TGTGCCAGCAGTGCCAATAGCAATCAGCCCCAGCATTTT CASSANSNQPQHF
TRBJ2-1 NA TRBV20-1 TRBD1 TGCAGTGCCCTACGCCCGGACAGGGTTGAGAATGAGCAGTTCTTC CSALRPDRVENEQFF
TRBJ2-7 NA TRBV5-4 TRBD1 TGTGCCAGCAGCTTGGCTCCGGGACAGGGGGCTGACGAGCAGTACTTC CASSLAPGQGADEQYF
TRBJ1-6 NA TRBV3-1 NA TGTGCCAGCAGACAAGCGGCAGGGCCAAATTCACCCCTCCACTTT CASRQAAGPNSPLHF
TRBJ1-1 few TRBV13 NA TGTGCCAGCAGCCTCAATTTGAACACTGAAGCTTTCTTT CASSLNLNTEAFF
TRBJ1-4 NA TRBV9 NA TGTGCCAGCAGCGACCAAACTAATGAAAAACTGTTTTTT CASSDQTNEKLFF